This TCR beta chain originates from a study of Graves' ophthalmopathy and Graves' hyperthyroidism. Overall study: The study drew peripheral blood at initial diagnosis, before any treatment. Points from the study as a whole: Most thyroid-expanded clonotypes exceeding 0.001 frequency were also found in blood.

Using RNA transcripts, the TCR beta CDR3 regions were amplified. HTBI-primed RT-PCR formed the first round, and a multiplex PCR formed the second. Using its own MiXCR run on the multiplex PCR reads, TCRdb lists one record per CDR3 protein. Here the sample spans hundreds of thousands of distinct CDR3 sequences, 40% being singletons. Where ophthalmopathy was present, donors had moderate-to-severe activity, CAS ≥3, NOSPECS ≥4 and duration under 3 months. PBMCs came from approximately 10 ml of fresh peripheral blood. This clonotype was seen only a few times. Its antigen is not known. The sequencing input was peripheral blood. The TCR was taken from an adult man with Graves' ophthalmopathy.

The CDR3 region is CASHSPGGLAGETYEQYF. CDR3 coding DNA: TGTGCCAGCCATTCACCGGGGGGACTAGCGGGAGAAACCTACGAGCAGTACTTC. V gene TRBV7-9 combines with J gene TRBJ2-7; 14 nucleotides agree with TRBD2. This CDR3 has 18 amino acids. The V segment lost 8 bases and the J segment 2 bases; nucleotides outside the gene matches: 14. Per the germline V gene, CDR1 is SEHNR and CDR2 is FQNEAQ (reference sequence).